A single sample is the source of the 5 T cell receptor beta chains below, sequenced in a study of T cells in Graves' hyperthyroidism and ophthalmopathy. Amplification yielded TCR beta CDR3 regions, with RNA transcripts as the source. The study used the HTBI primer set for a first-round RT-PCR of the TCR CDR3. TCRdb processed the multiplex PCR reads anew with MiXCR; each CDR3 protein has one entry. This repertoire shows fewer than 250,000 distinct CDR3 sequences, roughly 17% found once; its top ten account for 28%. The material sequenced was blood. These receptors were collected from a woman between 18 and 30 years old with Graves' ophthalmopathy.

The J gene is TRBJ2-5, the V gene TRBV4-2; the D gene could be TRBD1 or TRBD2 (5 bases each). Trimming left V 1 base short and J 3 bases short, with 12 bases between. This CDR3 comprises 15 residues. Germline V gene sequence: CDR1 LGHNA, CDR2 YNFKEQ. CDR3 nucleotide sequence: TGTGCCAGCAGCCAAGGAGGGGCCAGAGAAGAGACCCAGTACTTC. Its translation is CASSQGGAREETQYF.

V gene TRBV27 combines with J gene TRBJ2-6, with D uncertain. CDR1 is MNHEY, CDR2 SMNVEV, per germline (reference sequence). The germline V and J ends were trimmed by 6 bases and 2 bases, with 11 bases remaining between them. This CDR3 spans 15 amino acids. CDR3 nucleotides: TGTGCCAGCAGGTCGGGCGGAGCTGGGGCCAACGTCCTGACTTTC. Translated, it gives CASRSGGAGANVLTF.

The table lists this clonotype with many counts. V gene TRBV29-1 combines with J gene TRBJ2-1, with 14 bases lining up with TRBD2. CDR1 SQVTM and CDR2 ANQGSEA come from the germline V gene. Losses at the gene ends were 5 bases for V and 2 bases for J; bases not matched to a gene: 5. The CDR3 loop spans 16 amino acids. This CDR3 is CSVRRTSGRTYNEQFF. The DNA for the CDR3 is TGCAGCGTTCGTCGGACTAGCGGGAGGACCTACAATGAGCAGTTCTTC.

The genes are TRBV28 and TRBJ2-3; the D gene is possibly TRBD1 (9 bases). Between the trimmed V and J ends, which lost 8 bases and 3 bases, there was a span of 24 bases. Germline CDR1 is MDHEN and CDR2 is SYDVKM. This CDR3 has 17 residues. CDR3 coding DNA: TGTGCCAGCTTAGGGACAGGGCGATCGGGAGGGACAGATACGCAGTATTTT. Encoded protein: CASLGTGRSGGTDTQYF.

This clonotype was recorded many times. This chain connects TRBV18 to TRBJ2-1, with TRBD1 as a possible D gene (6 bases). The V end was cut by 0 bases, the J end by 1 base, with 13 bases between. From germline, CDR1 is KGHSH and CDR2 LQKENI. The CDR3 spans 17 residues. The CDR3 DNA sequence: TGTGCCAGCTCACCACCGACAGGTATGTCGTCCTACAATGAGCAGTTCTTC. Protein: CASSPPTGMSSYNEQFF.